Listed here is a single TCR beta chain. The target antigen is unknown. V lost 4 bases and J lost 2, with 12 bases in between. Per germline, CDR1 SGHNT and CDR2 YYREEE (reference sequence). This CDR3 comprises 14 residues. This entry comes from a study of T cell responses to AZD1222 COVID-19 vaccine. Repertoires were generated with immunoSEQ multiplex PCR, while TCRdb's copy carries only in-frame clones and drops some. The sample contains 80,000 to 90,000 clones, 88% of which appear only once. Study-level points and caveats: Females outnumbered males among donors, who were mostly white British; clonal diversity was possibly underestimated. The repertoires were collected only after the peak T cell response. Two doses of AZD1222 preceded a rise in Spike-specific TCR breadth and depth. Of the AZD1222 recipients, only five or six were seropositive at baseline.

The sequenced sample was peripheral blood, obtained on day 0 of MenACWY control vaccination. The J gene is TRBJ1-2, the V gene TRBV5-4; unclear D gene. The sequence was obtained from an adult in good health. CDR3: CASSPDRANYGYTF. DNA for the CDR3: TGTGCCAGCAGCCCCGATAGGGCGAACTATGGCTACACCTTC. The full variable domain, in which reference TRBV5-4 and TRBJ1-2 provide the parts outside the CDR3, is ETGVTQSPTHLIKTRGQQVTLRCSSQSGHNTVSWYQQALGQGPQFIFQYYREEENGRGNFPPRFSGLQFPNYSSELNVNALELDDSALYLCASSPDRANYGYTFGSGTRLTVV.